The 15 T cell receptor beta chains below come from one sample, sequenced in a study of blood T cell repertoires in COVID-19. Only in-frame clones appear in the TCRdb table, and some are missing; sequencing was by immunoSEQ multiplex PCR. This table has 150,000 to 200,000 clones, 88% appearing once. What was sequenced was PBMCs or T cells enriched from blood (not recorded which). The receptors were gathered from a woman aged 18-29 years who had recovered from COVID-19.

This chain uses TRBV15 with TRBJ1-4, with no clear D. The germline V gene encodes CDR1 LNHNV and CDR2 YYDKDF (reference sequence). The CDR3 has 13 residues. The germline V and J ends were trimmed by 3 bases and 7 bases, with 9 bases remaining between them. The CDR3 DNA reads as TGTGCCACCAGCAGGCCCCTCGGTGAAAAACTGTTTTTT. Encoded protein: CATSRPLGEKLFF.

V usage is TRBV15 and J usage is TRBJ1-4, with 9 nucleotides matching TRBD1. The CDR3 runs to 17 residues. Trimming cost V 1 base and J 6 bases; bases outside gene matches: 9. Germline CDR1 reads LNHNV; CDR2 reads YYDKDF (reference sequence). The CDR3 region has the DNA TGTGCCACCAGCAGAGGAGTAGCCGGGACAGGGTATGAAAAACTGTTTTTT. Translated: CATSRGVAGTGYEKLFF.

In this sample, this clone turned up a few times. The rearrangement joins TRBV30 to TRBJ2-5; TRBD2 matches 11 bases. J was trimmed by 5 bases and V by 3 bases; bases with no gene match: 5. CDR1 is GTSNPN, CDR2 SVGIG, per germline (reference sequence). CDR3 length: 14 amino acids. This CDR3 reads CAWRVAGGSETQYF. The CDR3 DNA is TGTGCCTGGAGGGTAGCGGGAGGGAGTGAGACCCAGTACTTC.

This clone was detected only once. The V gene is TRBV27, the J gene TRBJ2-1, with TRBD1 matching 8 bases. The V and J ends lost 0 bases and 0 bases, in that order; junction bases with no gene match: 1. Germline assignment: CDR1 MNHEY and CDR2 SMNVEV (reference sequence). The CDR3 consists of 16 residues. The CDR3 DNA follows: TGTGCCAGCAGTTTATCAGGGACAGGCTCCTACAATGAGCAGTTCTTC. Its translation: CASSLSGTGSYNEQFF.

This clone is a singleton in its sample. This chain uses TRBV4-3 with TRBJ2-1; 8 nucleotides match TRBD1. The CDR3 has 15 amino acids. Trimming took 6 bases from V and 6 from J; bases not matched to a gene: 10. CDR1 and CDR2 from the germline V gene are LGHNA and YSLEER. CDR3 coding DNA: TGCGCCAGCAGTCCGGCGGACAGGGAAATCAATGAGCAGTTCTTC. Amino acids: CASSPADREINEQFF.

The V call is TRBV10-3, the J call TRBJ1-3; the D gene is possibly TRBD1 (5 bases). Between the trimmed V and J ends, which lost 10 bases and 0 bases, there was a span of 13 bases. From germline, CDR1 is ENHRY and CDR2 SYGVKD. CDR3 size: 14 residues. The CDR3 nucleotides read TGTGCCACGACCGACGGGGGCTCTGGAAACACCATATATTTT. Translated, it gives CATTDGGSGNTIYF.

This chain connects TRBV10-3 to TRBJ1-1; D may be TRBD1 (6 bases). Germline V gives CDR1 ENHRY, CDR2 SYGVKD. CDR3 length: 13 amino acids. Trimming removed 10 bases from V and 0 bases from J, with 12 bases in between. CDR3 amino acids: CATTSGVNTEAFF. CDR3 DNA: TGTGCCACCACATCAGGGGTGAACACTGAAGCTTTCTTT.

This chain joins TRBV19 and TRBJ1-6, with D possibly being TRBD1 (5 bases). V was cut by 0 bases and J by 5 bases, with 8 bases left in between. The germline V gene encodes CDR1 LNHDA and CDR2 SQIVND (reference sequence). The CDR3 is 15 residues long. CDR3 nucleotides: TGTGCCAGTAGTATAGAGGACATGAATAATTCACCCCTCCACTTT. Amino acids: CASSIEDMNNSPLHF.

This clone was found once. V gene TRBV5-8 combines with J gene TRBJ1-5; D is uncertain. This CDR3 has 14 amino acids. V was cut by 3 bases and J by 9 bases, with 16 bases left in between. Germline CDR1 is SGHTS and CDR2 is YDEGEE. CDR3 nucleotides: TGTGCCAGCAGCTCACCAGATGGCCGGGGGCCCCAGCATTTT. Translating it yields CASSSPDGRGPQHF.

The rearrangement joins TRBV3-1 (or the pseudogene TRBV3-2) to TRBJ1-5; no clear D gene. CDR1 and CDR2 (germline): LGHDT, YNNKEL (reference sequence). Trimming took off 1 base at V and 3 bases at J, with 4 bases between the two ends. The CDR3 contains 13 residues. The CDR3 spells CASSQAYNQPQHF. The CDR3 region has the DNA TGTGCCAGCAGCCAAGCGTACAATCAGCCCCAGCATTTT.

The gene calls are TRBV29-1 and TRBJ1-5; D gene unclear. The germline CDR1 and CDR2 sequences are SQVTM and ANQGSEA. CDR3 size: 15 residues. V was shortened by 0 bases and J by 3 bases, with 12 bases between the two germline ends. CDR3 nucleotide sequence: TGCAGCGTTGAAGACCGGGATACAGACAATCAGCCCCAGCATTTT. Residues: CSVEDRDTDNQPQHF. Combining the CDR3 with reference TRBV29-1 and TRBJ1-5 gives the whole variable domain SAVISQKPSRDICQRGTSLTIQCQVDSQVTMMFWYRQQPGQSLTLIATANQGSEATYESGFVIDKFPISRPNLTFSTLTVSNMSPEDSSIYLCSVEDRDTDNQPQHFGDGTRLSIL.

CDR3 bases: TGTGCCAGCAGTTTACAGGGAGGAAAAGCTTTCTTT. This gives the protein CASSLQGGKAFF. The chain couples TRBV12-3 or TRBV12-4 to TRBJ1-1; tentatively, D is TRBD1 (5 bases). The CDR3 is made up of 12 amino acids. Trimming shortened V by 2 bases and J by 9 bases, and 10 bases separated the two germline ends.

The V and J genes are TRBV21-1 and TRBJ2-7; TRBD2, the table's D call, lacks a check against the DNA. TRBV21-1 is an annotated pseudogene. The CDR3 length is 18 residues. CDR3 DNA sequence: TGTGCCAGCAGCAAAGGGACTAGCGGATCAACACTTGATGGGGAGCAGTACTTC. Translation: CASSKGTSGSTLDGEQYF.

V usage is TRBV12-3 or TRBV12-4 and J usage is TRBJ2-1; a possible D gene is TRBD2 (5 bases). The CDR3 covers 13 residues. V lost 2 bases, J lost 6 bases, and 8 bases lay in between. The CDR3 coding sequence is TGTGCCAGCAGTTTAAGGGAGTCCAATGAGCAGTTCTTC. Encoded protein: CASSLRESNEQFF.

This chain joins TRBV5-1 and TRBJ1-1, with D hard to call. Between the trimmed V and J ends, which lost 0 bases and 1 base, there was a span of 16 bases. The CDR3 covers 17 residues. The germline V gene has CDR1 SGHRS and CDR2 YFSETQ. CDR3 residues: CASSLDLTNVGNTEAFF. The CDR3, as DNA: TGCGCCAGCAGCTTGGACTTGACAAACGTCGGGAACACTGAAGCTTTCTTT.